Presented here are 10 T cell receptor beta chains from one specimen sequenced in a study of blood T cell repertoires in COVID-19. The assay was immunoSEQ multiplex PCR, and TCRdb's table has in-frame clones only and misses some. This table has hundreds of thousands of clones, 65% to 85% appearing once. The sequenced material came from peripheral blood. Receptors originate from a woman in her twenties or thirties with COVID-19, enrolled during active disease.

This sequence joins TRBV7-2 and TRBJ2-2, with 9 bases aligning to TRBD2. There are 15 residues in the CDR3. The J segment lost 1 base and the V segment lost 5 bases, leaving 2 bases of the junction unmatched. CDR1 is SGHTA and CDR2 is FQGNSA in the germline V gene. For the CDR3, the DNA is TGTGCCAGCAGCCGTAGCGGGGGGAACACCGGGGAGCTGTTTTTT. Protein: CASSRSGGNTGELFF.

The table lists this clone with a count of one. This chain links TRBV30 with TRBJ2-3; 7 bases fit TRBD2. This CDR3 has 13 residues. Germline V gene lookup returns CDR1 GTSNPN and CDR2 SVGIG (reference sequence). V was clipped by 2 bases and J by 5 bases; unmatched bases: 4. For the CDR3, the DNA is TGTGCCTGGAGTCCCCCGGGGGGAGATACGCAGTATTTT. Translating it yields CAWSPPGGDTQYF.

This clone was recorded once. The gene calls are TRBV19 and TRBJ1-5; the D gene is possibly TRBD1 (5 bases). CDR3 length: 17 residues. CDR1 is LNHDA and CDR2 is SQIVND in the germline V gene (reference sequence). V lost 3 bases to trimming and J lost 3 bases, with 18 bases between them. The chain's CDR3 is CASSMGTRGRNNQPQHF. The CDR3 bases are TGTGCCAGTAGTATGGGGACTAGGGGTCGGAACAATCAGCCCCAGCATTTT.

The CDR3 is CASSLYGSVEETQYF. The DNA of the CDR3 is TGTGCCAGCAGTTTATACGGGAGTGTCGAAGAGACCCAGTACTTC. The V call is TRBV27, the J call TRBJ2-5; tentative D call: TRBD2 (6 bases). CDR3 size: 15 residues. Trimming cost V 1 base and J 3 bases, with 12 bases left between them. Germline CDR1 MNHEY, CDR2 SMNVEV (reference sequence).

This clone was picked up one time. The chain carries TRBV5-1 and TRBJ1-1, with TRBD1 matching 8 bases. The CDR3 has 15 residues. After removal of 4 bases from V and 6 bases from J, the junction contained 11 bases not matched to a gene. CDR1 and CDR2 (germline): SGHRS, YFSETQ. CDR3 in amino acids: CASSVSGGAGAEAFF. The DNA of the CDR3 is TGCGCCAGCAGCGTGTCAGGGGGCGCGGGGGCTGAAGCTTTCTTT. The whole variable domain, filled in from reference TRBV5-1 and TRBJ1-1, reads KAGVTQTPRYLIKTRGQQVTLSCSPISGHRSVSWYQQTPGQGLQFLFEYFSETQRNKGNFPGRFSGRQFSNSRSEMNVSTLELGDSALYLCASSVSGGAGAEAFFGQGTRLTVV.

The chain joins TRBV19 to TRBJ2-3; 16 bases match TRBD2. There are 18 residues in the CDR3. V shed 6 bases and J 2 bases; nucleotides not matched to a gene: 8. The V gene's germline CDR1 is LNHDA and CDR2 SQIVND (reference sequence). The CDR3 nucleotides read TGTGCCAGTAGATCGGGACTAGCGGGGGGGTCGCTCACAGATACGCAGTATTTT. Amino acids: CASRSGLAGGSLTDTQYF. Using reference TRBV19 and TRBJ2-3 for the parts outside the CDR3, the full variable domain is DGGITQSPKYLFRKEGQNVTLSCEQNLNHDAMYWYRQDPGQGLRLIYYSQIVNDFQKGDIAEGYSVSREKKESFPLTVTSAQKNPTAFYLCASRSGLAGGSLTDTQYFGPGTRLTVL.

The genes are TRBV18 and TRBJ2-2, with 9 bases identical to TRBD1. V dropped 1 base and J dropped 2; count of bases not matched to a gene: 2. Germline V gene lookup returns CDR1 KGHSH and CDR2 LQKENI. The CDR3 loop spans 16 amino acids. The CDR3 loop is CASSPRTGANTGELFF. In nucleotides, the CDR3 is TGTGCCAGCTCACCACGGACAGGGGCAAACACCGGGGAGCTGTTTTTT.

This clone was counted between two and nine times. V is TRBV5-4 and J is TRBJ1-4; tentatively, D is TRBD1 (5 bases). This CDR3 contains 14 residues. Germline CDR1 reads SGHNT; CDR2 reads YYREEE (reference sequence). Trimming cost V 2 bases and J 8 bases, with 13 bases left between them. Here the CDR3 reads CASSLGDLPEKLFF. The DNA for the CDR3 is TGTGCCAGCAGCTTAGGGGATTTGCCGGAAAAACTGTTTTTT.

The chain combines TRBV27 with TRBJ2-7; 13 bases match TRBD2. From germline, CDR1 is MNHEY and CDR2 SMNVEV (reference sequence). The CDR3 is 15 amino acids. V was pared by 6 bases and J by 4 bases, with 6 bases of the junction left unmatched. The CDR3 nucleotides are TGTGCCAGCAGGGAGACTAGCGGGGGGATATACGAGCAGTACTTC. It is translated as CASRETSGGIYEQYF.

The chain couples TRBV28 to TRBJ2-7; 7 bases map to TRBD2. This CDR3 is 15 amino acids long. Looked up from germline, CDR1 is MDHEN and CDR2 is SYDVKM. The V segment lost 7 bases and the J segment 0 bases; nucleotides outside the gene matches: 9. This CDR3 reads CASTSKERGSYEQYF. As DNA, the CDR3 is TGTGCCAGCACCAGTAAGGAGCGGGGCTCCTACGAGCAGTACTTC.